Shown below are 32 T cell receptor beta chains from a single sample sequenced in a study of shared clonotypes between healthy human individuals. Clones were sequenced by immunoSEQ multiplex PCR, and TCRdb holds only the in-frame ones, with some missing. The table records 1 million to 1.2 million clones, 77% of them present only once. Sequencing used memory CD4+ T cells from PBMCs. Stated subset: CD45RA-negative fraction. The receptors come from a man in his late teens or twenties in good health. Some clones in this sample may be carry-over from other donors' samples.

The chain employs TRBV18 and TRBJ1-2; no reliable D call. The CDR3 loop spans 15 amino acids. V lost 0 bases and J lost 4, with 12 bases in between. Germline V gene data show CDR1 as KGHSH and CDR2 as LQKENI. The CDR3 DNA follows: TGTGCCAGCTCACCACCTATTACGGGCGGCTATGGCTACACCTTC. Amino acid sequence: CASSPPITGGYGYTF. Full variable domain (remainder filled in from reference TRBV18 and TRBJ1-2): NAGVMQNPRHLVRRRGQEARLRCSPMKGHSHVYWYRQLPEEGLKFMVYLQKENIIDESGMPKERFSAEFPKEGPSILRIQQVVRGDSAAYFCASSPPITGGYGYTFGSGTRLTVV.

This sequence joins TRBV6-6 and TRBJ2-5; 8 nucleotides match TRBD1. Germline loops: CDR1 MNHNY, CDR2 SVGAGI (reference sequence). V trimming: 4 bases; J trimming: 3 bases; junction bases outside the gene matches: 4. CDR3 size: 14 residues. CDR3 amino acids: CASSSRQGKETQYF. The CDR3 DNA reads as TGTGCCAGCAGTTCCCGACAGGGGAAAGAGACCCAGTACTTC.

Notes on this clone: This specimen includes other DNA sequences encoding the same CDR3. This sequence joins TRBV2 and TRBJ1-1; D is perhaps TRBD1 (5 bases). Trimming removed 3 bases at V and 4 bases at J, with 12 bases between. The CDR3 length is 14 residues. The V gene's germline CDR1 is SNHLY and CDR2 FYNNEI. CDR3 sequence reads: CASSDISGGTEAFF. The CDR3 region has the DNA TGTGCCAGCAGTGATATCAGCGGGGGCACTGAAGCTTTCTTT. The variable domain in full, completed from reference TRBV2 and TRBJ1-1, reads EPEVTQTPSHQVTQMGQEVILRCVPISNHLYFYWYRQILGQKVEFLVSFYNNEISEKSEIFDDQFSVERPDGSNFTLKIRSTKLEDSAMYFCASSDISGGTEAFFGQGTRLTVV.

The V gene is TRBV4-3, the J gene TRBJ1-2; D not certain. This CDR3 is 16 amino acids long. The V and J ends lost 1 base and 0 bases respectively, with 12 bases between them. Germline V gives CDR1 LGHNA, CDR2 YSLEER. The CDR3 DNA sequence: TGCGCCAGCAGCCAAGTGTTCAGGTTAGCTAACTATGGCTACACCTTC. It codes for CASSQVFRLANYGYTF.

About this clone itself: This sample includes further DNA sequences coding for the same CDR3. DNA of the CDR3: TGTGCCAGCAGTGAAGGTTTTCAGCCCCAGCATTTT. The encoded protein is CASSEGFQPQHF. This chain links TRBV6-1 with TRBJ1-5; D uncertain. CDR1 and CDR2 (germline): MNHNS, SASEGT. V gave up 1 base and J gave up 6 bases, with 4 bases separating them. This CDR3 comprises 12 residues.

V is TRBV6-1 and J is TRBJ1-2; D remains unclear. In germline, CDR1 is MNHNS, CDR2 SASEGT. The length of the CDR3 is 14 residues. Trimming stripped 6 bases from V and 4 bases from J, with 15 bases between. The CDR3 spells CASRQQRDGYGYTF. The DNA of the CDR3 is TGTGCCAGCAGGCAGCAGAGAGACGGCTATGGCTACACCTTC.

V gene TRBV5-6 combines with J gene TRBJ1-4, with D tentatively TRBD1 (5 bases). The germline V and J ends were trimmed by 4 bases and 6 bases, with 10 bases remaining between them. CDR1 is SGHDT, CDR2 YYEEEE, per germline. This CDR3 contains 13 residues. As DNA, the CDR3 is TGTGCCAGCAGCAAGCCGGGACATGAAAAACTGTTTTTT. Its translation: CASSKPGHEKLFF.

This clone was recorded once. The V call is TRBV4-2, the J call TRBJ2-3, with D possibly being TRBD2 (6 bases). V lost 0 bases and J 5 bases, leaving 12 bases between the germline ends. This CDR3 region has 15 residues. CDR1 and CDR2 from the germline V gene are LGHNA and YNFKEQ. CDR3 coding DNA: TGTGCCAGCAGCCAAGATATCCAGGGAGGAGATACGCAGTATTTT. Protein: CASSQDIQGGDTQYF.

In DNA form, the CDR3 reads TGTGCCAGCAGCTGGGGGAGGAACACTGAAGCTTTCTTT. Amino acids: CASSWGRNTEAFF. The genes are TRBV5-6 and TRBJ1-1, with D tentatively TRBD1 (5 bases). V was clipped by 3 bases and J by 1 base, with 7 bases between them. The CDR3 extends over 13 amino acids. Germline V gene lookup returns CDR1 SGHDT and CDR2 YYEEEE.

The chain joins TRBV19 to TRBJ1-1; D call uncertain. With 11 bases removed from V and 1 base from J, the gap between germline ends came to 17 bases. This CDR3 is built from 14 residues. Germline loops: CDR1 LNHDA, CDR2 SQIVND (reference sequence). CDR3 loop: CAARTRGENTEAFF. DNA of the CDR3: TGTGCCGCCCGGACTCGAGGAGAGAACACTGAAGCTTTCTTT.

The rearrangement links TRBV19 to TRBJ2-1, with TRBD1 matching 7 bases. The trim removed 7 bases at V and 5 bases at J, leaving 8 bases unmatched. CDR3 length equals 14 residues. Looked up from germline, CDR1 is LNHDA and CDR2 is SQIVND (reference sequence). The CDR3 sequence: CASTRNRGHNEQFF. Written as DNA, the CDR3 is TGTGCCAGTACCCGGAACAGGGGACACAATGAGCAGTTCTTC.

This clone was counted between two and nine times. The chain couples TRBV4-1 to TRBJ2-5; D is unresolved. This CDR3 region has 15 residues. Germline V gene data show CDR1 as MGHRA and CDR2 as YSYEKL. V lost 1 base and J lost 5, with 14 bases in between. CDR3 sequence (DNA): TGCGCCAGCAGCCAAGTAGAAGTCAGAAAGGAGACCCAGTACTTC. Its translation: CASSQVEVRKETQYF.

The chain couples TRBV30 to TRBJ1-2; D is unresolved. The V end was cut by 0 bases, the J end by 5 bases, with 10 bases between. The length of the CDR3 is 13 residues. Germline values: CDR1 GTSNPN, CDR2 SVGIG (reference sequence). The CDR3 spells CAWSVYREYGYTF. The CDR3 DNA follows: TGTGCCTGGAGTGTATATCGGGAGTATGGCTACACCTTC.

Comment on this clone: This CDR3 is also generated by other DNA sequences in the sample. The chain links TRBV7-7 to TRBJ2-5, with D unclear. Looked up from germline, CDR1 is SSHAT and CDR2 is FNYEAQ (reference sequence). The CDR3 totals 13 residues. Trimming left V 1 base short and J 2 bases short, with 5 bases between. The CDR3 bases are TGTGCCAGCAGCTTAGGACCTCAAGAGACCCAGTACTTC. Translating it yields CASSLGPQETQYF.

The J gene is TRBJ2-7, the V gene TRBV30; D unclear. The length of the CDR3 is 13 residues. Per the germline V gene, CDR1 is GTSNPN and CDR2 is SVGIG (reference sequence). Deletions cut 0 bases from V and 2 bases from J, with 8 bases between. DNA of the CDR3: TGTGCCTGGAGTGTCGCCGGGCCCTACGAGCAGTACTTC. Protein sequence: CAWSVAGPYEQYF.

The V gene is TRBV11-2, the J gene TRBJ1-1; no reliable D call. CDR1 and CDR2 from the germline V gene are SGHAT and FQNNGV. The CDR3 consists of 14 residues. Trimming removed 3 bases at V and 0 bases at J, with 8 bases between. CDR3 nucleotide sequence: TGTGCCAGCAGCTTTGATCGGGTGAACACTGAAGCTTTCTTT. Translation gives CASSFDRVNTEAFF.

The rearrangement uses TRBV11-2 and TRBJ1-1, with a possible D match to TRBD1 (6 bases). CDR1 and CDR2 (germline): SGHAT, FQNNGV. The CDR3 contains 14 residues. The V gene lost 1 base and the J gene lost 4 bases, with 10 bases spanning the gap. The CDR3 nucleotides are TGTGCCAGCAGCTTAGTGCAGGGGTCCACTGAAGCTTTCTTT. Translated, it gives CASSLVQGSTEAFF.

The rearrangement links TRBV2 to TRBJ2-1; 10 nucleotides agree with TRBD1. CDR1 and CDR2 (germline): SNHLY, FYNNEI. After removal of 6 bases from V and 6 bases from J, the junction contained 5 bases not matched to a gene. This CDR3 contains 14 residues. This chain's CDR3 is CASRDRGGGNEQFF. In DNA form, the CDR3 reads TGTGCCAGCAGGGACAGGGGGGGAGGCAATGAGCAGTTCTTC.

To note about this clone: The same CDR3 also results from other DNA sequences found in this sample. This chain joins TRBV18 and TRBJ2-6; D call uncertain. The germline V gene encodes CDR1 KGHSH and CDR2 LQKENI. Trimming pared 3 bases from V and 0 bases from J, leaving 6 bases between. The CDR3 covers 15 residues. The CDR3 region has the DNA TGTGCCAGCTCACCTGATAACTCTGGGGCCAACGTCCTGACTTTC. This gives the protein CASSPDNSGANVLTF.

The rearrangement links TRBV7-6 to TRBJ2-2, with 7 bases lining up with TRBD1. V trimming: 1 base; J trimming: 2 bases; junction bases outside the gene matches: 4. The CDR3 spans 16 residues. Looked up from germline, CDR1 is SGHVS and CDR2 is FNYEAQ. The CDR3: CASSLEGGHNTGELFF. The DNA of the CDR3 is TGTGCCAGCAGCTTAGAAGGGGGCCATAACACCGGGGAGCTGTTTTTT.

The chain is built from TRBV6-1 and TRBJ2-5, with 9 bases aligning to TRBD1. From germline, CDR1 is MNHNS and CDR2 SASEGT. CDR3 length: 13 amino acids. V was clipped by 7 bases and J by 9 bases; unmatched bases: 9. The CDR3 protein is CASMTGGRWAQYF. In DNA form, the CDR3 reads TGTGCCAGCATGACAGGGGGTCGGTGGGCCCAGTACTTC.

This clone was seen at least ten times. V and J are TRBV5-6 and TRBJ2-1; a weak D match, TRBD1 (6 bases). Trimming took 2 bases from V and 0 from J, leaving 12 bases between them. The CDR3 is 16 residues long. Germline CDR1 and CDR2: SGHDT and YYEEEE. CDR3 nucleotides: TGTGCCAGCAGCTTATTTACAGGGAGCTCCTACAATGAGCAGTTCTTC. It codes for CASSLFTGSSYNEQFF.

The chain employs TRBV7-2 and TRBJ2-3, with D maybe TRBD1 (7 bases). The germline V gene encodes CDR1 SGHTA and CDR2 FQGNSA. V shed 2 bases and J shed 3 bases, with 12 bases lying between them. The CDR3 runs to 15 residues. DNA of the CDR3: TGTGCCAGCAGCTTAACGACAGGGAGGACAGATACGCAGTATTTT. Translating gives CASSLTTGRTDTQYF.

The chain is built from TRBV11-2 and TRBJ2-1; possible D gene TRBD1, 5 bases. Looked up from germline, CDR1 is SGHAT and CDR2 is FQNNGV. Trimming left V 1 base short and J 4 bases short, with 11 bases between. This CDR3 region has 15 residues. The CDR3 DNA sequence: TGTGCCAGCAGCTTAGGACAGACATATTACAATGAGCAGTTCTTC. Protein sequence: CASSLGQTYYNEQFF.

J is TRBJ2-7 and V is TRBV29-1; unclear D gene. CDR1 is SQVTM and CDR2 is ANQGSEA in the germline V gene. This CDR3 contains 13 residues. V was shortened by 2 bases and J by 4 bases, with 12 bases between the two germline ends. The CDR3 spells CSVESGSGYEQYF. The DNA for the CDR3 is TGCAGCGTTGAATCGGGTTCCGGGTACGAGCAGTACTTC.

The chain has TRBV27 and TRBJ2-2; maybe TRBD1 (6 bases). Trimming pared 6 bases from V and 4 bases from J, leaving 21 bases between. Looked up from germline, CDR1 is MNHEY and CDR2 is SMNVEV (reference sequence). The CDR3 is 17 residues long. CDR3 sequence reads: CASRPPGAAQGTGELFF. The CDR3 DNA sequence: TGTGCCAGCAGACCTCCCGGTGCGGCACAGGGCACCGGGGAGCTGTTTTTT.

The V call is TRBV1, the J call TRBJ2-3. TRBV1 is designated a pseudogene. This CDR3 comprises 14 residues. CDR3 region: CTSSRPDRTDTQYF. The CDR3 nucleotides read TGCACCAGCAGCCGCCCCGACCGCACAGATACGCAGTATTTT.

The chain joins TRBV2 to TRBJ2-3; 9 bases map to TRBD1. Trimming at V came to 5 bases and at J to 8 bases, leaving 11 bases not matched to a gene. Germline V lookup: CDR1 SNHLY, CDR2 FYNNEI. The CDR3 consists of 15 residues. CDR3 region: CASSPGQGRRGTQYF. Here the CDR3 DNA reads TGTGCCAGCAGTCCCGGACAGGGGCGGCGGGGTACGCAGTATTTT.

This rearrangement joins TRBV4-2 to TRBJ2-3; no reliable D call. This CDR3 spans 15 amino acids. Germline V gene sequence: CDR1 LGHNA, CDR2 YNFKEQ. Trimming stripped 1 base from V and 6 bases from J, with 14 bases between. The CDR3 coding sequence is TGTGCCAGCAGCCAAGGATTCGAGCTCGGTGATACGCAGTATTTT. Translated, it gives CASSQGFELGDTQYF.

The chain combines TRBV28 with TRBJ2-5; D might be TRBD2 (5 bases). V gave up 7 bases and J gave up 5 bases, with 20 bases separating them. The length of the CDR3 is 15 residues. Per the germline V gene, CDR1 is MDHEN and CDR2 is SYDVKM. The CDR3 DNA sequence: TGTGCCAGCAAAATTAGAGGGAGAGGTGGGGAGACCCAGTACTTC. This encodes CASKIRGRGGETQYF.

This chain links TRBV10-3 with TRBJ2-1, with D perhaps TRBD2 (6 bases). The CDR3 has 18 residues. In germline, CDR1 is ENHRY, CDR2 SYGVKD. Trimming shortened V by 6 bases and J by 0 bases, and 21 bases separated the two germline ends. The CDR3: CAISPRGLAESSYNEQFF. Here the CDR3 DNA reads TGTGCCATCAGCCCTCGAGGATTAGCGGAGAGCTCCTACAATGAGCAGTTCTTC.

This clone came up a few times. The genes are TRBV19 and TRBJ2-4, with 8 nucleotides matching TRBD2. The CDR3 extends over 16 amino acids. Trimming removed 5 bases from V and 3 bases from J; junction bases left unmatched: 9. Germline CDR1 is LNHDA and CDR2 is SQIVND (reference sequence). The CDR3, as DNA: TGTGCCAGTAGTCGTCGGGGGGGGAATGGCAAAAACATTCAGTACTTC. Amino acid sequence: CASSRRGGNGKNIQYF.